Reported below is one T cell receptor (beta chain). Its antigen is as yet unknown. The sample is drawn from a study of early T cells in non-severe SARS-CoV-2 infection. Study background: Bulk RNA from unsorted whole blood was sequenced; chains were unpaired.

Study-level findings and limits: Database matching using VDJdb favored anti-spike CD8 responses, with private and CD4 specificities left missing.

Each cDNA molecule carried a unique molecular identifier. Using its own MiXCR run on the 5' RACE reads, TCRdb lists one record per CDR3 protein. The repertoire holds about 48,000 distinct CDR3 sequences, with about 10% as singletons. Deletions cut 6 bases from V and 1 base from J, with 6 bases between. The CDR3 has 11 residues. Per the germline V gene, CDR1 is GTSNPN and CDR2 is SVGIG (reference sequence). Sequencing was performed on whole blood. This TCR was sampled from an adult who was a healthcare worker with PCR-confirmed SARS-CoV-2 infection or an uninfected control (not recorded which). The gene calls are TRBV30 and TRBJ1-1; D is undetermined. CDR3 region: CACWKNTEAFF. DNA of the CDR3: TGTGCCTGTTGGAAGAACACTGAAGCTTTCTTT.